The sequence of this TCR beta chain was determined in a study of cytomegalovirus exposure and HLA in healthy donors (TCRdb year 2017). Describing the broader study: An earlier analysis of approximately 640 of the donors reported roughly 300 Gb of sequence data and 120 million or so unique TCR beta sequences from roughly 200 million T cells. To decide whether each TCR beta V gene segment behaved as functional or pseudogenic, an earlier analysis of over 500 of the donors relied on high-throughput TCR beta sequencing. The study aimed to test whether cataloging public T cell receptors could reveal signatures of past pathogen exposure. Besides the first cohort of roughly 660 subjects, a separate validation cohort made up of 120 different subjects was used. In a later genetic analysis, genome-wide SNP genotypes for about three fifths of the roughly 670 donors were used, and that subset was treated as a discovery cohort. The later analysis used no new phenotypic data to find candidate immune exposures, relying instead on TCR beta sequences and their occurrence across donors. An early release that covered 640 HLA-typed donors contained 250 to 350 gigabases of sequencing data and 65 million to 100 million unique TCR sequences. Class I and class II HLA loci were covered by the typing at four-digit resolution. Of the approximately 370 genotyped donors, 75% to 85% were placed in the genetic ancestry cluster associated with self-reported Caucasian donors. The study combined high-throughput TCR immunosequencing, statistical association of individual TCRs with disease status, and machine learning to predict cytomegalovirus infection status. A later analysis re-examined previously published TCR beta repertoires from about 700 donors and added high-resolution HLA genotyping to investigate patterns of TCR occurrence. Roughly 5 DR-DQ haplotypes were handled as single units for association and clustering, since linkage in the cohort was strong. The T cell repertoires of under 700 subjects were profiled by immunosequencing and related to cytomegalovirus serostatus. Typing coverage differed by locus: A, B, C, DRB1 and DQB1 were typed in about 629-630 donors, DQA1 in roughly 510, DPA1 in approximately 600, and DPB1 in around 440. Donor age, sex, ethnicity and CMV serostatus were collected together with the repertoire data. Every repertoire in the discovery cohort had been generated on one and the same sequencing platform. Across approximately 420 genotyped donors of the cohort, an average of roughly 230,000 unique TCR beta nucleotide sequences per donor were sequenced, and 15% to 20% of those sequences were non-productive.

The cohort comprised under 700 healthy bone marrow donors. Cohort members were all nominally healthy when sampled, although unrecorded immune exposures were likely present. The donor was CMV seropositive and belonged to the group of 250 to 300 seropositive cohort members. Each donor provided a peripheral blood sample, and peripheral blood mononuclear cells were used for TCR beta sequencing. The Qiagen DNeasy Blood Extraction Kit was used to extract genomic DNA from the blood cell samples. From the germline V gene, CDR1 is MNHNS and CDR2 is SASEGT. From the cysteine through the phenylalanine, the CDR3 covers 16 amino acids. Here the CDR3 DNA is all that survives: 48 bases in frame from base 1. Clipping removes 4 bases from V and 4 bases from J, with 9 as the unmatched junction base count. General findings and caveats noted by the study authors: In a later analysis, HLA-associated TCR beta chains were found to be more clonally expanded and to have lower generation probabilities than equally common non-associated chains. The classifier was reported to diagnose cytomegalovirus status with high specificity and sensitivity in both the original and validation cohorts. A further reported finding was that TCR beta sequences accurately predicted the HLA-A and HLA-B alleles for most subjects in the first cohort. Immune exposure information for the cohort was limited to CMV serostatus. A few of the identified cytomegalovirus-associated TCR beta chains were confirmed in vitro to be specific for cytomegalovirus antigens. Because HLA typing was missing for some donors at each locus, association tests included only the typed subset. About 17 rarely observed V segments, including chromosome 9 orphons, were excluded from the earlier analysis of several hundred of the donors because counts were too low. A later genetic analysis reported fewer N-insertions in productive TCRs among donors in an Asian-associated ancestry cluster than the roughly 690-donor mean. Assigning TCR associations to individual alleles was difficult when HLA alleles, especially DR and DQ, strongly co-occurred. An association between a missense DCLRE1C variant and V-gene and J-gene trimming of TCR beta chains was found in a later genetic analysis and replicated in an independent cohort. In a later analysis, most CMV-associated TCR beta chains were found to appear HLA-restricted, with HLA associations seemingly driven largely by CMV exposure. Most TCR sequences were seen in very few donors, while some public TCRs were found in many individuals. The study listed approximately 150 TCR beta chains as associated with cytomegalovirus. Several of the top co-occurrence clusters appeared to be linked to parvovirus B19, influenza, CMV and Epstein-Barr virus, according to a later analysis. Some IMGT-functional V segments, including TRBV6-2 and TRBV6-3, could not be distinguished by the 87-base-pair reads and were therefore excluded. This cohort had only TCR beta chains sequenced, and the lack of alpha or paired-chain data limited which features could be detected. According to a later analysis, TCR association rates differed among HLA loci, with DRB1 alleles showing the most associated TCRs and HLA-C alleles showing the fewest. At a false discovery rate of 0.05, a later analysis linked 16,000 or so TCR beta sequences to specific HLA alleles. A group of highly shared sequence variants was considered likely to be a technical artifact of the sequencing pipeline. Linkage disequilibrium might explain the correlated functional status among segregating V segments, but an unknown experimental factor could not be excluded. It was suggested by the authors that the approach could potentially be generalized to other disease states and immunological phenotypes. The presence/absence analyses assumed that sequencing depth was roughly uniform across donors, and that assumption may not be true. An earlier analysis of approximately 570 of the donors showed that most TCR beta V segments appeared in productive rearrangements either about 87% or about 30% of the time, which broadly matched IMGT annotations.

Comment on this clone: Its binding antigen is unknown.

The library was generated by the immunoSEQ multiplex PCR assay. For the multiplex PCR, a mixture combining 60 forward primers for TCR Vbeta segments and 13 reverse primers for TCR Jbeta segments was used. The CDR3 region of rearranged TCR beta genes was amplified from genomic DNA by a multiplex PCR assay. The Illumina HiSeq System was used to sequence the amplified TCR beta libraries as 87-base-pair reads. The paper's processing steps were these. Across the 500 to 700 repertoires, a later analysis counted some 81 million unique TCR beta chains, around 11 million of which were shared by at least two donors. Raw reads were error-corrected and collapsed into unique sequences with a nearest-neighbor algorithm that merged closely related sequences to remove PCR and sequencing errors. CDR3 sequences were aligned to IMGT reference sequences to assign V, D and J gene segments. For a sequence to be retained, at least a six-nucleotide match to both a V gene segment and a J gene segment was required. A rearrangement was called productive if the CDR3 had no stop codons and remained in frame with V and J, and every other rearrangement was called non-productive. Following IMGT convention, CDR3 was defined as the stretch from the second conserved V-encoded cysteine up to the conserved J-encoded phenylalanine. In an earlier analysis of approximately 500 of the donors, sequences lacking an unambiguous match to a single V gene segment were excluded. An earlier analysis of under 750 of the donors called V segments functional above 56.7% productive rearrangements and segregating when the between-donor standard deviation exceeded 5%. A statistical classification framework was built for diagnosing cytomegalovirus status from the catalog of TCR beta chain sequences. A later analysis assigned V and J genes by comparing TCR nucleotide sequences with IMGT/GENE-DB human TR gene sequences. Using the TCRdist pipeline, a later analysis assigned CDR3 sequences along with most-parsimonious VDJ recombination scenarios. A later analysis defined each TCR beta chain by its CDR3 amino acid sequence plus V-gene family, and excluded reads lacking a unique V-gene family. A later analysis removed 592 highly shared, low-generation-probability nucleotide sequences to deal with suspected cross-contamination and a sequencing artifact. For each public chain, a later analysis derived a clonal expansion index from normalized ranks of inferred template counts within each repertoire. In a later analysis, generation probabilities were computed using a VDJ recombination model fitted to out-of-frame rearrangements, and the results were checked against IGoR. In a later analysis, hypergeometric tests were used to score TCR-TCR, TCR-HLA and TCR-CMV co-occurrence, with a repertoire-size bias correction applied to TCR pairs. False discovery rates were estimated in a later analysis by permuting HLA or CMV assignments 20 times. A later analysis grouped co-occurring TCRs with DBSCAN, adding TCRdist sequence similarity when clustering within HLA-allele-positive subsets. Repertoires with fewer than 30,000 or more than 120,000 public chains, plus five repertoires with anomalous nucleotide sharing, were excluded from co-occurrence clustering. TCRdb carries this immuneACCESS record with in-frame sequences only. Its versions omit some clonotypes, under half of them owing to an unresolved V gene in the studies checked, with the rest unexplained. The DNA was the basis for D and trimming; V, J and clone size are from that table. The record for this sample contains about 200,000 clones. The leading ten clones occupy 1.1% of the sample.

The TCR sequence derives from a girl aged 2 to 9 in good health and CMV-seropositive. Sequenced sample: PBMCs. The chain is assembled from TRBV6-1 and TRBJ2-1; the central 8 bases match TRBD1. The CDR3 reads as follows: CASSGPTGVNYNEQFF. In nucleotide form, the sequence is TGTGCCAGCAGTGGACCGACAGGGGTTAATTACAATGAGCAGTTCTTC.